The 22 T cell receptor beta chains below come from one sample, sequenced in a study of blood T cell repertoires in COVID-19. Assay: immunoSEQ multiplex PCR; the TCRdb copy retains only in-frame clones and omits some. The sample has approximately 250,000 clones, roughly 83% seen once. Sequenced material: peripheral blood. These receptors all come from a woman between 50 and 59 years old with acute or convalescent COVID-19.

This rearrangement joins TRBV19 to TRBJ2-2, with TRBD1 as a possible D gene (6 bases). V was cut by 7 bases and J by 4 bases, with 13 bases left in between. The CDR3 extends over 14 amino acids. Germline V gene lookup returns CDR1 LNHDA and CDR2 SQIVND (reference sequence). The CDR3 region has the DNA TGTGCCAGTAAACTACAGGGTGTCACCGGGGAGCTGTTTTTT. Translating it yields CASKLQGVTGELFF. Using reference TRBV19 and TRBJ2-2 for the parts outside the CDR3, the full variable domain is DGGITQSPKYLFRKEGQNVTLSCEQNLNHDAMYWYRQDPGQGLRLIYYSQIVNDFQKGDIAEGYSVSREKKESFPLTVTSAQKNPTAFYLCASKLQGVTGELFFGEGSRLTVL.

The chain combines TRBV18 with TRBJ2-7; a weak D match, TRBD2 (5 bases). CDR1 is KGHSH and CDR2 is LQKENI in the germline V gene. The CDR3 spans 15 residues. Trimming removed 0 bases at V and 6 bases at J, with 15 bases between. In DNA, the CDR3 is TGTGCCAGCTCACCACCGGTGTCAGGACTTAGCGAGCAGTACTTC. It encodes CASSPPVSGLSEQYF.

The chain links TRBV5-1 to TRBJ2-2; D is unclear. CDR3 size: 13 residues. V lost 0 bases and J lost 7, with 7 bases in between. Germline V gene data show CDR1 as SGHRS and CDR2 as YFSETQ. The CDR3 region has the DNA TGCGCCAGCAGCTTGGGGCAGAACGGGGAGCTGTTTTTT. The encoded protein is CASSLGQNGELFF.

The CDR3, as DNA: TGTGCCAGCAGCCAATCGCGGTCGGGGCAAGAGACCCAGTACTTC. Encoded protein: CASSQSRSGQETQYF. This chain uses TRBV4-2 with TRBJ2-5; possibly TRBD2 for D (5 bases). The germline V gene has CDR1 LGHNA and CDR2 YNFKEQ. The CDR3 runs to 15 residues. The ends were cut back, 2 bases at V and 2 bases at J, with 12 bases in the middle.

The chain carries TRBV3-1 (or the pseudogene TRBV3-2) and TRBJ2-5; 8 positions match TRBD2. This CDR3 is built from 14 residues. Losses at the gene ends were 4 bases for V and 5 bases for J; bases not matched to a gene: 6. Germline V CDR1 and CDR2: LGHDT, YNNKEL (reference sequence). The CDR3 sequence is CASSRGTRGETQYF. The CDR3, as DNA: TGTGCCAGCAGCCGAGGGACTAGGGGCGAGACCCAGTACTTC.

This clone was seen once. This chain connects TRBV5-4 to TRBJ2-5; 8 nucleotides agree with TRBD2. The CDR3 loop spans 14 amino acids. Germline-derived CDR1 and CDR2 are SGHNT and YYREEE (reference sequence). Trimming cost V 2 bases and J 7 bases; bases outside gene matches: 7. CDR3 sequence (DNA): TGTGCCAGCAGCTTCAGACAGGCGGGGGGGACCCAGTACTTC. Its protein product is CASSFRQAGGTQYF.

This sequence joins TRBV5-4 and TRBJ2-7; 9 bases are shared with TRBD1. The germline CDR1 and CDR2 sequences are SGHNT and YYREEE (reference sequence). Unmatched junction bases numbered 3, after V lost 3 bases and J lost 2 bases. The CDR3 contains 14 residues. The CDR3 DNA reads as TGTGCCAGCAGCTCCGGGACAGGGCCCTACGAGCAGTACTTC. This codes for CASSSGTGPYEQYF.

The chain is built from TRBV18 and TRBJ2-7, with D perhaps matching TRBD1 (6 bases). V lost 3 bases, J lost 4 bases, and 10 bases lay in between. This CDR3 contains 13 residues. Germline CDR1 reads KGHSH; CDR2 reads LQKENI. The DNA of the CDR3 is TGTGCCAGCTCACCTGACCAGGGGTACGAGCAGTACTTC. It translates to CASSPDQGYEQYF.

The V and J genes are TRBV5-1 and TRBJ2-1, with TRBD2 matching 10 bases. V lost 2 bases and J lost 6; bases outside the gene matches: 5. This CDR3 contains 15 residues. Germline loops: CDR1 SGHRS, CDR2 YFSETQ. The CDR3 DNA reads TGCGCCAGCAGCTTAACTAGCGGGACGGGCAATGAGCAGTTCTTC. Residues: CASSLTSGTGNEQFF.

This chain uses TRBV4-3 with TRBJ2-2, with TRBD2 matching 8 bases. This CDR3 contains 17 residues. V trimming: 0 bases; J trimming: 7 bases; junction bases outside the gene matches: 10. Germline lookup yields CDR1 LGHNA and CDR2 YSLEER. In nucleotides, the CDR3 is TGCGCCAGCAGCCAAGATCTCCCCGGGGGGGTCTTCGGGGAGCTGTTTTTT. Amino acids: CASSQDLPGGVFGELFF.

The rearrangement links TRBV2 to TRBJ2-3; 13 nucleotides line up with TRBD2. Germline trimming cut 6 bases from V and 2 bases from J; bases unmatched to any gene: 5. The CDR3 is 16 residues long. From germline, CDR1 is SNHLY and CDR2 FYNNEI. The CDR3 bases are TGTGCCAGCAGCCTGGGACTAGCGGGACCCACAGATACGCAGTATTTT. As protein: CASSLGLAGPTDTQYF.

CDR3 region: CASSAGQGQETQYF. The DNA of the CDR3 is TGTGCCAGCAGCGCGGGACAGGGACAAGAGACCCAGTACTTC. V and J are TRBV9 and TRBJ2-5; 9 positions agree with TRBD1. The CDR3 consists of 14 residues. The V segment lost 3 bases and the J segment 2 bases; nucleotides outside the gene matches: 2. Germline V gene lookup returns CDR1 SGDLS and CDR2 YYNGEE.

The chain carries TRBV2 and TRBJ1-2, with TRBD1 as a possible D gene (6 bases). The V end lost 6 bases, the J end lost 8 bases, and 13 bases lay between the germline ends. This CDR3 spans 12 amino acids. Germline V gene sequence: CDR1 SNHLY, CDR2 FYNNEI. Here the CDR3 DNA reads TGTGCCAGCAGGTATACAGGGTCCGGCTACACCTTC. This encodes CASRYTGSGYTF. Full variable domain (rest looked up from reference TRBV2 and TRBJ1-2): EPEVTQTPSHQVTQMGQEVILRCVPISNHLYFYWYRQILGQKVEFLVSFYNNEISEKSEIFDDQFSVERPDGSNFTLKIRSTKLEDSAMYFCASRYTGSGYTFGSGTRLTVV.

In this sample, this clone turned up a few times. This rearrangement joins TRBV5-4 to TRBJ2-7; a possible D gene is TRBD1 (5 bases). Germline CDR1 SGHNT, CDR2 YYREEE (reference sequence). The CDR3 totals 14 residues. Between the trimmed V and J ends, which lost 0 bases and 4 bases, there was a span of 11 bases. CDR3 sequence reads: CASSLGQGEYEQYF. The CDR3 nucleotides are TGTGCCAGCAGCTTGGGTCAGGGTGAGTACGAGCAGTACTTC.

In its sample, this clone was seen a few times. At the DNA level, this CDR3 is encoded by other sequences in the same sample as well. The CDR3 DNA reads TGTGCCAGCAGGACAGGGGCCCCCTATAATTCACCCCTCCACTTT. It specifies CASRTGAPYNSPLHF. J is TRBJ1-6 and V is TRBV6-5; 8 bases match TRBD1. Germline CDR1 is MNHEY and CDR2 is SVGAGI. CDR3 size: 15 residues. J lost 2 bases, V lost 6 bases, and 3 bases had no gene match.

As for this clone: Within the sample, other DNA sequences also encode this same CDR3. The V and J genes are TRBV2 and TRBJ2-7; no clear D gene. Trimming cost V 0 bases and J 4 bases, with 4 bases left between them. This CDR3 region has 12 residues. CDR1 is SNHLY and CDR2 is FYNNEI in the germline V gene. CDR3 DNA: TGTGCCAGCAGTGAAGCCAGGTACGAGCAGTACTTC. Protein sequence: CASSEARYEQYF.

V usage is TRBV19 and J usage is TRBJ1-5; weak D call: TRBD1 (5 bases). In germline, CDR1 is LNHDA, CDR2 SQIVND (reference sequence). This CDR3 is built from 16 residues. With 10 bases removed from V and 1 base from J, the gap between germline ends came to 20 bases. The CDR3 coding sequence is TGTGCCACCAATACTTGGAGGGAGGGGAGCAATCAGCCCCAGCATTTT. It yields the protein CATNTWREGSNQPQHF.

J is TRBJ2-4 and V is TRBV12-2; the D call in the table, TRBD1, was not verified against the DNA. TRBV12-2 is given as a pseudogene. The CDR3 runs 14 residues. The CDR3 DNA sequence: TGTGCAAGTCGCGTGGACAGAAATAAAAACATTCAGTACTTC. This encodes CASRVDRNKNIQYF.

This chain joins TRBV10-1 and TRBJ1-1, with 7 nucleotides matching TRBD1. The J segment lost 8 bases and the V segment lost 2 bases, leaving 11 bases of the junction unmatched. Germline V gene lookup returns CDR1 WNHNN and CDR2 SYGVQD (reference sequence). The CDR3 extends over 15 amino acids. CDR3 residues: CASSEASGGPAEAFF. CDR3 nucleotides: TGCGCCAGCAGTGAGGCCTCAGGGGGTCCCGCCGAAGCTTTCTTT.

The chain carries TRBV14 and TRBJ2-1; 15 positions match TRBD2. This CDR3 is 20 amino acids long. After removal of 5 bases from V and 0 bases from J, the junction contained 11 bases not matched to a gene. From germline, CDR1 is SGHDN and CDR2 FVKESK. The CDR3 region has the DNA TGTGCCAGCAGCATCCCGGGACTAGCGGGAGGCACGAGCTCCTACAATGAGCAGTTCTTC. This encodes CASSIPGLAGGTSSYNEQFF.

The gene calls are TRBV6-5 and TRBJ1-2; 9 bases line up with TRBD1. CDR3 length: 14 amino acids. Germline lookup yields CDR1 MNHEY and CDR2 SVGAGI. The ends lost 6 bases at V and 5 bases at J; junction bases unmatched: 7. The CDR3 DNA follows: TGTGCCAGCAGAGGCGGACAGGGGTTTTATGGCTACACCTTC. Encoded protein: CASRGGQGFYGYTF.

In its sample, this clone was seen once. The chain couples TRBV15 to TRBJ2-1; possible D gene TRBD2, 6 bases. With 1 base removed from V and 1 base from J, the gap between germline ends came to 11 bases. This CDR3 region has 16 residues. Germline V gives CDR1 LNHNV, CDR2 YYDKDF (reference sequence). This chain's CDR3 is CATSRVGRGSYNEQFF. CDR3 sequence (DNA): TGTGCCACCAGCAGAGTCGGGCGGGGATCCTACAATGAGCAGTTCTTC.